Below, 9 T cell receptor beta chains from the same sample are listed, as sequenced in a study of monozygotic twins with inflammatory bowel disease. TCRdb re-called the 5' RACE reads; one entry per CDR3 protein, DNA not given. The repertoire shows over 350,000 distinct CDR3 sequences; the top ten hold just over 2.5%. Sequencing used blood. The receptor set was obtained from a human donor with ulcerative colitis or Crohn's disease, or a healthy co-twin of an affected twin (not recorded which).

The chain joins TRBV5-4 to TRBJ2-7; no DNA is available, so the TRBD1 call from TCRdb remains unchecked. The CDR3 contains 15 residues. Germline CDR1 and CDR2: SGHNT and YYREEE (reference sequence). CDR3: CASSLNGGDSYEQYF.

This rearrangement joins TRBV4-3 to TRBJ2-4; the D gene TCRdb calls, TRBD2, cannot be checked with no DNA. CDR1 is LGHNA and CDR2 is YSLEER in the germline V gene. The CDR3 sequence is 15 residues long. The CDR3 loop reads CASSQGSGGVNIQYF.

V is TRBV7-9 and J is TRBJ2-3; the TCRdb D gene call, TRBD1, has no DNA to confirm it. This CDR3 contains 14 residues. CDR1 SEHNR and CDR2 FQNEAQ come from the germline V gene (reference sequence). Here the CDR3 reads CASSLTGGETTQYF.

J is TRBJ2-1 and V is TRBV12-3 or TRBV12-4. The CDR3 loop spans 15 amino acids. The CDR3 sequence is CASSLRQAVNNEQFF.

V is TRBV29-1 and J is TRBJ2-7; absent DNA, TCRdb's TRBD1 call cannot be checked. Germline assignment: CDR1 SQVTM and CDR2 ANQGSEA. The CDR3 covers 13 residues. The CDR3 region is CSVRQGLSYEQYF.

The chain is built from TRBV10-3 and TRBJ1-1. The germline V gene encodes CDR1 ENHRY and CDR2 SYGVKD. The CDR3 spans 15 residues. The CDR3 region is CAISESTQGRGEAFF.

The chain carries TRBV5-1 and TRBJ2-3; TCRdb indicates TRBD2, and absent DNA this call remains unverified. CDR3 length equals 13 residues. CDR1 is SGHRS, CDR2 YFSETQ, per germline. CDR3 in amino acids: CASTRGGTDTQYF.

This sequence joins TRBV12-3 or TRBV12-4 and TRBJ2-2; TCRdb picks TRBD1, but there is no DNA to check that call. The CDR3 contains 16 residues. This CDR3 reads CASSLAGQGASGELFF.

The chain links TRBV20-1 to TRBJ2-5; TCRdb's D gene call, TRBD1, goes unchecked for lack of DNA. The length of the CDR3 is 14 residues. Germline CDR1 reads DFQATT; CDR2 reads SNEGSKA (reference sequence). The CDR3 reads CSATHRGQGETQYF.